This TCR beta chain is from a study of T cell repertoires in cytomegalovirus infection (dated by TCRdb to between 2017 and 2020). Study-wide context: Donor HLA type was relevant to the analysis, as public TCR beta signatures indicated carriage of CMV infection together with the matching HLA type. Points the paper makes about the study in general: The ex vivo response was dominated by HLA-C-restricted CMV-specific TCR beta clonotypes, and the single most frequent clonotype in two of eight donors was supplied by these HLA-C-restricted clonotypes. In both this cohort and an independent roughly 350-donor cohort, the cumulative frequency of public TCR beta family members distinguished carriers of CMV infection plus the relevant HLA type.

Looking up the germline V gene yields CDR1 MNHEY and CDR2 SVGAGI. From the cysteine through the phenylalanine, the CDR3 covers 15 amino acids. Only CDR3 DNA remains: 45 bases, in frame from the first base. Here V drops 4 bases and J drops 6 bases, and the junction holds 6 bases not matched to any gene. Sequencing used an Illumina HiSeq 1500. In-frame beta chains were kept once TCRdb had trimmed the public reads at Q25 with fastp and called clones with MiXCR. Every CDR3 protein is listed once, alongside the most common genes and DNA of its rows. Recorded for this sample are 250,000 or so distinct CDR3 sequences; 17% of them occurred a single time. Jointly, the top ten make up approximately 51% of the sample. This clonotype occurred many times. What antigen it recognizes has not been identified. Base qualities are not recorded, but no much larger clone differs from it by a single base.

The sequence was collected from a human donor in good health (CMV status not recorded). Some clones in this sample may be carry-over from other donors' samples. Material: CD8+ T cells from PBMCs. The sequence joins TRBV6-5 to TRBJ1-4; TRBD1 lines up with 9 middle nucleotides. The encoded CDR3 is CASSSHRGLDEKLFF. The bases are TGTGCCAGCAGTTCCCACAGGGGGCTTGATGAAAAACTGTTTTTT.